Following are 15 T cell receptor beta chains from one sample sequenced in a study of cytomegalovirus exposure and HLA in healthy donors. Vbeta (60) and Jbeta (13) primers were used in the PCR. Some clones are missing from TCRdb's copy, which holds only in-frame ones; the method was immunoSEQ multiplex PCR. The listing contains approximately 75,000 clones. Sequencing was done on a sample of PBMCs. The receptors were sampled from a middle-aged man in good health and CMV-seronegative.

The rearrangement uses TRBV29-1 and TRBJ2-7; tentative D call: TRBD1 (5 bases). The CDR3 totals 14 residues. Germline CDR1 and CDR2: SQVTM and ANQGSEA. V lost 8 bases, J lost 0 bases, and 17 bases lay in between. The CDR3 region is CSFRPPGSSYEQYF. CDR3 nucleotides: TGCAGCTTCCGGCCCCCAGGGTCCTCCTACGAGCAGTACTTC.

The chain has TRBV5-6 and TRBJ2-3; 9 nucleotides line up with TRBD2. The junction had 1 base not matched to a gene; V was cut back by 0 bases and J by 8 bases. This CDR3 has 13 amino acids. Germline values: CDR1 SGHDT, CDR2 YYEEEE. The CDR3 spells CASSLGTSVTQYF. The CDR3 DNA reads as TGTGCCAGCAGCTTGGGGACTAGCGTTACGCAGTATTTT. Full variable domain (outside the CDR3, taken from reference TRBV5-6 and TRBJ2-3): DAGVTQSPTHLIKTRGQQVTLRCSPKSGHDTVSWYQQALGQGPQFIFQYYEEEERQRGNFPDRFSGHQFPNYSSELNVNALLLGDSALYLCASSLGTSVTQYFGPGTRLTVL.

V gene TRBV5-8 combines with J gene TRBJ1-1, with D possibly TRBD1 on 5 matching bases. The CDR3 spans 16 residues. Trimming took off 2 bases at V and 0 bases at J, with 14 bases between the two ends. Germline CDR1 SGHTS, CDR2 YDEGEE. CDR3 protein: CASSFGRGFMNTEAFF. The CDR3 DNA sequence: TGTGCCAGCAGCTTTGGGAGGGGCTTTATGAACACTGAAGCTTTCTTT.

The chain carries TRBV30 and TRBJ2-1; D might be TRBD2 (6 bases). CDR1 GTSNPN and CDR2 SVGIG come from the germline V gene (reference sequence). The CDR3 has 15 amino acids. V lost 3 bases, J lost 7 bases, and 19 bases lay in between. CDR3 sequence: CAWSPWSGGGNEQFF. The CDR3 region has the DNA TGTGCCTGGAGCCCCTGGAGTGGTGGAGGGAATGAGCAGTTCTTC.

The J gene is TRBJ1-1, the V gene TRBV5-1; D perhaps matches TRBD1 (6 bases). The CDR3 length is 13 residues. V was clipped by 5 bases and J by 3 bases, with 11 bases between them. The germline gives CDR1 SGHRS, CDR2 YFSETQ. CDR3 region: CASRTAGDTEAFF. The CDR3 DNA is TGCGCCAGCAGAACCGCAGGGGACACTGAAGCTTTCTTT.

The V call is TRBV7-8, the J call TRBJ2-3; D is possibly TRBD2 (6 bases). CDR1 is SGHVS, CDR2 FQNEAQ, per germline. V was pared by 3 bases and J by 4 bases, with 23 bases between. The length of the CDR3 is 18 residues. The CDR3 protein is CASSLRRGPGRFADTQYF. The CDR3 nucleotides read TGTGCCAGCAGCTTGCGGCGGGGCCCTGGTAGGTTCGCAGATACGCAGTATTTT.

The J gene is TRBJ1-2, the V gene TRBV6-5; the D gene is possibly TRBD1 (6 bases). V lost 6 bases and J lost 5, with 16 bases in between. Germline V gene sequence: CDR1 MNHEY, CDR2 SVGAGI. This CDR3 comprises 14 residues. CDR3 nucleotides: TGTGCCAGCAGAAACTCAGGGGAGAGGTATGGCTACACCTTC. Translated: CASRNSGERYGYTF.

V usage is TRBV6-6 and J usage is TRBJ2-3, with 7 bases that match TRBD2. The CDR3 contains 16 residues. Germline-derived CDR1 and CDR2 are MNHNY and SVGAGI (reference sequence). J was trimmed by 3 bases and V by 0 bases; bases with no gene match: 6. DNA of the CDR3: TGTGCCAGCAGTTACTCGACTAGCTGGGAAACAGATACGCAGTATTTT. This sequence encodes CASSYSTSWETDTQYF.

The chain employs TRBV27 and TRBJ1-4; a weak D match, TRBD1 (5 bases). The CDR3 loop spans 15 amino acids. Germline values: CDR1 MNHEY, CDR2 SMNVEV (reference sequence). V dropped 5 bases and J dropped 3 bases, with 13 bases sitting between them. The CDR3, as DNA: TGTGCCAGCAGTAGAGACAGTCGGGCTAATGAAAAACTGTTTTTT. This translates into CASSRDSRANEKLFF.

This chain links TRBV6-5 with TRBJ1-4; D perhaps matches TRBD1 (5 bases). The V end lost 0 bases, the J end lost 8 bases, and 10 bases lay between the germline ends. Germline V gene data show CDR1 as MNHEY and CDR2 as SVGAGI. CDR3 size: 14 residues. For the CDR3, the DNA is TGTGCCAGCAGTTACTCGAGAAGGGGAGAAAAACTGTTTTTT. It yields the protein CASSYSRRGEKLFF.

The chain employs TRBV29-1 and TRBJ1-2, with TRBD1 matching 12 bases. The CDR3 spans 17 residues. Germline V gene lookup returns CDR1 SQVTM and CDR2 ANQGSEA. V dropped 6 bases and J dropped 4; count of bases not matched to a gene: 15. As DNA, the CDR3 is TGCAGCGTAGCACAAGGGACAGGGGGCGCAAAGCCCTATGGCTACACCTTC. This codes for CSVAQGTGGAKPYGYTF.

The CDR3: CSARQGATQFF. The CDR3, as DNA: TGCAGTGCAAGACAGGGGGCGACGCAGTTCTTC. This chain joins TRBV20-1 and TRBJ2-1; TRBD1 matches at 10 bases. With V trimmed by 6 bases and J by 12 bases, 5 bases remained unmatched. CDR3 length: 11 residues. Per germline, CDR1 DFQATT and CDR2 SNEGSKA (reference sequence).

This chain uses TRBV29-1 with TRBJ2-3, with 10 bases fitting TRBD2. Unmatched junction bases numbered 17, after V lost 7 bases and J lost 1 base. Per germline, CDR1 SQVTM and CDR2 ANQGSEA. This CDR3 comprises 18 residues. The CDR3 reads CSATPGTSDTGGTDTQYF. The CDR3 nucleotides read TGCAGCGCTACACCCGGGACTAGCGATACAGGGGGCACAGATACGCAGTATTTT.

This sequence joins TRBV7-8 and TRBJ1-1; D ambiguous. This CDR3 spans 12 amino acids. From germline, CDR1 is SGHVS and CDR2 FQNEAQ. Trimming pared 0 bases from V and 7 bases from J, leaving 6 bases between. CDR3 residues: CASSLAAREAFF. CDR3 DNA sequence: TGTGCCAGCAGCTTAGCGGCCCGTGAAGCTTTCTTT.

The chain combines TRBV6-1 with TRBJ1-5; 8 bases are a match to TRBD1. Germline CDR1 MNHNS, CDR2 SASEGT. Losses at the gene ends were 4 bases for V and 8 bases for J; bases not matched to a gene: 10. The CDR3 length is 15 residues. CDR3 region: CASSGGTGDLEPQHF. The CDR3 DNA sequence: TGTGCCAGCAGTGGAGGGACAGGAGATTTGGAGCCCCAGCATTTT.